The sequence of this TCR beta chain was determined in a study of shared clonotypes between healthy human individuals. It was at deep level that the assay was run. The repertoire was sequenced with immunoSEQ multiplex PCR; TCRdb's copy has only in-frame clones and lacks some. The sample records some 1,900,000 clones, about 95% being singletons. Selected positively for CCR7 and CD45RO-negative, naive CD8 cells excluded terminally differentiated effector memory CD45RA+ cells. Note on this clone: No antigen is known for it.

Whole-study results and caveats: Represented genetic and exposure-history diversity was restricted by having few donors.

The germline V gene encodes CDR1 LNHDA and CDR2 SQIVND (reference sequence). The length of the CDR3 is 14 residues. V lost 3 bases, J lost 3 bases, and 8 bases lay in between. The receptor was isolated from a man between 18 and 29 years old in good health. Input material: naive CD8+ T cells sorted from blood. The V and J genes are TRBV19 and TRBJ1-4, with D perhaps TRBD1 (6 bases). This CDR3 is CASSMDSANEKLFF. The CDR3 DNA sequence: TGTGCCAGTAGTATGGACAGCGCTAATGAAAAACTGTTTTTT.